The sequence of this T cell receptor beta chain was determined in a study of cytomegalovirus exposure and HLA in healthy donors. Study summary: Of more than 350 genotyped donors, roughly 86% clustered with self-reported Caucasian donors. Study-wide results and caveats: Most CMV-associated TCR beta chains appeared HLA-restricted in a later analysis. Being productive about 87% or about 30% of the time was typical of most TCR beta V segments in an earlier analysis. The sole available immune exposure information was CMV serostatus.

For this clone: Its specificity is not known.

The CDR3 has 16 amino acids. V shed 3 bases and J shed 6 bases, with 20 bases lying between them. Germline-derived CDR1 and CDR2 are SGHRS and YFSETQ. PCR involved 60 Vbeta and 13 Jbeta primers. Clones were sequenced by immunoSEQ multiplex PCR, and TCRdb holds only the in-frame ones, with some missing. Among 210,000 or so clones listed, roughly 84% were seen once. This receptor was taken from a boy younger than 10 in good health and CMV-seronegative. This chain links TRBV5-1 with TRBJ2-3; a possible D gene is TRBD2 (6 bases). Sequenced sample: PBMCs. This CDR3 reads CASSWRVGTPQDTQYF. Here the CDR3 DNA reads TGCGCCAGCAGCTGGAGGGTGGGGACGCCTCAGGATACGCAGTATTTT.